The 3 T cell receptor beta chains presented below share a single source sample, sequenced in a study of technical replicates of blood from a handful of donors. Profiled with immunoSEQ multiplex PCR; TCRdb holds only in-frame clones, not every one. The sample contains some 11,000 clones, almost 95% of which appear only once. The specimen was PBMCs. Source of these receptors: a human donor in good health.

The CDR3 nucleotides read TGTGCCAGCAGGCGAGACAGGAGTAATCAGCCCCAGCATTTT. This sequence encodes CASRRDRSNQPQHF. V gene TRBV6-1 combines with J gene TRBJ1-5, with D perhaps TRBD1 (6 bases). Trimming removed 6 bases from V and 4 bases from J, with 13 bases in between. Germline assignment: CDR1 MNHNS and CDR2 SASEGT. This CDR3 region has 14 residues.

The rearrangement links TRBV19 to TRBJ2-3, with a possible D match to TRBD2 (6 bases). The CDR3 runs 14 residues. CDR1 LNHDA and CDR2 SQIVND come from the germline V gene (reference sequence). Trimming removed 8 bases at V and 2 bases at J, with 14 bases between. CDR3 amino acids: CASRDSALTDTQYF. CDR3 bases: TGTGCCAGTCGGGACTCCGCCCTCACAGATACGCAGTATTTT.

The rearrangement uses TRBV5-4 and TRBJ2-7, with 8 nucleotides matching TRBD2. CDR1 is SGHNT, CDR2 YYREEE, per germline (reference sequence). This CDR3 comprises 16 residues. J was trimmed by 5 bases and V by 4 bases; bases with no gene match: 14. CDR3 in DNA: TGTGCCAGCAGCGGGGGGACTAGTAGCCGCCAGGACGAGCAGTACTTC. It codes for CASSGGTSSRQDEQYF.